This is a list of T cell receptor beta chains from one sample in a study of blood T cell repertoires in COVID-19. Generated by immunoSEQ multiplex PCR, the TCRdb table keeps only in-frame clones and is missing some. The sample carries more than 140,000 clones, more than 65% recorded once. Sequences were obtained from peripheral blood. The receptors come from a woman aged 50 to 65 in a cohort sampled during active or convalescent COVID-19. Both conserved end residues are trimmed from each CDR3.

TRBV6-2/TRBV6-3	TRBJ2-5	ASSYAVLAGTKTQY
TRBV7-6	TRBJ2-5	ASSITSGGVQETQY
TRBV13	TRBJ1-4	ASSYYRGPDEKLF
TRBV5-5	TRBJ1-4	ASSFPGQGATNEKLF
TRBV6-5	TRBJ1-2	ASRKQGHPDYGYT
TRBV6-5	TRBJ1-6	ASSRRLSPLH
TRBV6-1	TRBJ2-3	ASRPSGGSTDTQY
TRBV7-2	TRBJ2-4	ASSFSIRDRQNIQY
TRBV15	TRBJ1-2	ATSLGSFYGYT
TRBV5-1	TRBJ1-3	ASSLDLGPSGNTIY
TRBV19	TRBJ1-5	ASSISQGGGGQPQH
TRBV11-2	TRBJ1-6	ASSFIWDRDSPLH
TRBV6-5	TRBJ2-7	ATQRASRAAYEQY
TRBV10-3	TRBJ1-5	ATNETGDQPQH
TRBV27	TRBJ1-6	ASSNRPPTGTVPSPLH
TRBV6-1	TRBJ2-6	ASSVERRSGANVLT
TRBV6-4	TRBJ2-3	ASSDTSGGADTQY
TRBV7-2	TRBJ2-1	ASSLIGGNEQF
TRBV5-4	TRBJ2-7	ASSPPRGEQY
TRBV30	TRBJ2-3	AWSPGSTDTQY
TRBV11-2	TRBJ2-7	ASSSSTGGYEQY
TRBV7-6	TRBJ2-2	ASSLAYRGELF
TRBV18	TRBJ2-3	ASSLSSGGALDTQY
TRBV7-8	TRBJ1-1	ASSLGQVNTEAF
TRBV14	TRBJ1-2	ASGSTGAYGYT
TRBV6-2/TRBV6-3	TRBJ1-3	ASSYTRGSGNTIY
TRBV4-1	TRBJ1-5	ASSQDVSRGTVRNQPQH
TRBV6-2/TRBV6-3	TRBJ2-1	ASSPGLGLAGAYNEQF
TRBV30	TRBJ1-5	AWKPGTSYGSQH
TRBV12-3/TRBV12-4	TRBJ2-1	ASSPDSYNEQF
TRBV3-1/TRBV3-2	TRBJ1-2	ASSRKGGGSNGYT
TRBV7-8	TRBJ1-3	ASSFPGSGNTIY
TRBV5-1	TRBJ1-3	ASSLARQAGNTIY
TRBV11-3	TRBJ2-1	ASSGLGNEQF
TRBV7-3	TRBJ2-5	ASSLNGGRPETQY
TRBV15	TRBJ1-1	ATSRGQGAGVYTEAF
TRBV2	TRBJ2-1	ASITGWNNEQF
TRBV7-6	TRBJ2-3	ASSLGPTTSTDTQY
TRBV14	TRBJ2-4	ASSPVPAPLAKNIQY
TRBV7-3	TRBJ2-1	ASSLSPTSYNEQF
TRBV5-1	TRBJ2-1	ASSLVGGRDEQF
TRBV18	TRBJ2-5	ASSPSDSYQETQY
TRBV2	TRBJ1-1	ASRIEGWAF
TRBV3-1/TRBV3-2	TRBJ2-3	ASSQGGGADTQY
TRBV21-1	TRBJ1-2	ANKWGPGANYGYT
TRBV7-6	TRBJ1-3	ASSLDPGGNSGNTIY
TRBV7-6	TRBJ2-5	ASSTGTGGQSNQETQY
TRBV19	TRBJ2-5	ASSQTGGETQY
TRBV2	TRBJ1-5	ASRGQGLPQPQH
TRBV25-1	TRBJ1-5	ASSERRAVQPQH
TRBV29-1	TRBJ1-5	SVDRRGTGVSGNQPQH
TRBV19	TRBJ1-2	ASRFWGEET
TRBV19	TRBJ1-1	ASSVTGGGTEAF
TRBV4-1	TRBJ2-1	ASSWPGHNNEQF
TRBV10-1	TRBJ1-2	ASSRTGERGYT
TRBV15	TRBJ1-4	ATSRDLVGRGNEKLF
TRBV6-5	TRBJ2-1	ASSSQVPYNEQF